This TCR beta chain emerged from a study of neurological immune-mediated disorders. This clonotype appeared many times. No antigen is known for it. Study outcomes and limitations: In HTLV-1-associated myelopathy, TCR clonal expansion was greatest, whereas multiple sclerosis had the least, falling below healthy controls.

The junction had 9 bases not matched to a gene; V was cut back by 7 bases and J by 8 bases. The CDR3 extends over 13 amino acids. Germline-derived CDR1 and CDR2 are SQVTM and ANQGSEA. 5'RACE with 10-nucleotide random UMIs produced the cDNA. Sequencing runs each generated in excess of 180 million TCR-beta sequences derived from 15-18 subjects. TCRdb re-derived calls from the 5' RACE reads in MiXCR, one entry per CDR3 protein. The sample holds about 51,000 distinct CDR3 sequences; approximately 16% are singletons and the top ten take 4% to 4.5%. The clonotype originates from a man in his fifties or sixties in good health. Material: PBMCs. The V and J genes are TRBV29-1 and TRBJ2-3; 10 nucleotides line up with TRBD2. The CDR3 DNA is TGCAGCGCCCAAGGGCTAGCGGGAGTTACGCAGTATTTT. It yields the protein CSAQGLAGVTQYF.